This TCR beta chain was sequenced in a study of blood T cells in healthy people across ages. General observations from the study: Long-lived donors carried more naive CD4+ cells and greater diversity than aged donors. Estimates drawn from one million T cells were deemed to understate diversity. Unsorted PBMC input precluded a conclusive naive versus antigen-experienced comparison.

Germline loops: CDR1 DFQATT, CDR2 SNEGSKA (reference sequence). The CDR3 is made up of 15 amino acids. With 3 bases clipped from V and 3 bases from J, the junction kept 9 bases outside the gene matches. In its sample, this clonotype was seen a few times. What it binds is not known. The use of a sample-barcoded 5' primer and a J-beta primer mix characterized a second PCR of roughly 6 to 12 cycles. Every cDNA molecule bore a tag from a template-switch adaptor containing 12 random nucleotides. TCRdb used MiXCR to reprocess the 5' RACE reads, holding one entry per CDR3 protein. This table holds about 1.4 million distinct CDR3 sequences, approximately 59% found once.

The chain recombines TRBV20-1 with TRBJ2-7; the match to TRBD1 covers 9 bases. The TCR was taken from a man in his late teens or twenties in good health. Material for sequencing was blood. The CDR3 DNA is TGCAGTGCTAGGATGGGGACAGGGTGGAGCTACGAGCAGTACTTC. Translated, it gives CSARMGTGWSYEQYF.